Each of the 3 T cell receptor beta chains below was sequenced from the same sample in a study of sequential checkpoint blockade in melanoma. TCRdb's table, derived via immunoSEQ multiplex PCR, lists solely in-frame clones and lacks some. The table records 8,500 to 10,000 clones, about 71% of them present only once. Treatment meaning: randomized to nivolumab then ipilimumab (arm A) or the reverse (arm B). Sequencing was performed on CD8+ T cells sorted from blood (inferred from file names), taken from a patient given nivolumab and ipilimumab in sequence. Receptors originate from a human donor with melanoma.

The chain links TRBV7-3 to TRBJ2-7; perhaps TRBD1 as D (5 bases). The ends were cut back, 5 bases at V and 5 bases at J, with 13 bases in the middle. CDR1 SGHTA and CDR2 FQGTGA come from the germline V gene. This CDR3 comprises 13 residues. The CDR3 DNA is TGTGCCAGCAGCCCGACAGTGCTAGACGAGCAGTACTTC. It specifies CASSPTVLDEQYF.

Only a few counts were recorded for this clone. The chain's CDR3 is CASSPWEAGIRNTEAFF. The CDR3 coding sequence is TGTGCCAGCAGCCCCTGGGAGGCCGGCATCAGGAACACTGAAGCTTTCTTT. The rearrangement uses TRBV7-9 and TRBJ1-1; D gene ambiguous. This CDR3 is built from 17 residues. The V gene's germline CDR1 is SEHNR and CDR2 FQNEAQ (reference sequence). V lost 5 bases to trimming and J lost 1 base, with 20 bases between them.

For this clone: Germline is not matched at one junction end, which may reflect a read error. The chain uses TRBV5-1 and TRBJ2-5; 11 nucleotides agree with TRBD1. Judging by the DNA end, TRBJ2-7 fits better; the J call may be wrong. The CDR3 loop spans 15 amino acids. From germline, CDR1 is SGHRS and CDR2 YFSETQ. Here the CDR3 reads CASSLGTGGSDEQYF. The CDR3 coding sequence is TGCGCCAGCAGCTTGGGGACAGGGGGCTCCGACGAGCAGTACTTC.